This T cell receptor (beta chain) was obtained from a study of blood T cell repertoires in COVID-19. About the study: Italy, Spain and the United States were the sources of the convalescent and acute COVID-19 samples. The analysed material was cDNA or gDNA that came from T cells, B-cell-depleted T cells, or PBMCs.

As handled by the study authors: Amplification of reference gene primers was used by the study to estimate nucleated cell counts. Libraries were prepared by immunoSEQ multiplex PCR; TCRdb keeps only in-frame clonotypes and omits some of them. That table gives V, J and clone size, and the DNA gave D and trimming. The sample records 180,000 or so clones, roughly 80% being singletons. The sample comprised peripheral blood. This receptor was taken from a human donor with acute or convalescent COVID-19. The donor label of this sample is uncertain.

CDR3 in amino acids: CASSPEQNYGYTF. The CDR3 coding sequence is TGTGCCAGCTCACCCGAACAGAACTATGGCTACACCTTC. J is TRBJ1-2 and V is TRBV18; D is uncertain. Per the germline V gene, CDR1 is KGHSH and CDR2 is LQKENI. This CDR3 spans 13 amino acids. Trimming cost V 3 bases and J 2 bases, with 7 bases left between them.